A selection of T cell receptor beta chains follows, all from one sample in a study of vaccination effects on CD4 cells after COVID-19. No antigen has been identified for these receptors. Sequencing used immunoSEQ multiplex PCR; TCRdb keeps in-frame clones, though not all of them. The sample shows about 51,000 clones, approximately 81% of them seen only once. Sequencing used CD4+ T cells from PBMCs cultured without peptide, obtained before COVID-19 vaccination. The receptors shown here come from a human donor who had a prior SARS-CoV-2 infection. Each CDR3 is given with its conserved first and last residue.

TRBV7-2	CASSTRTSGGPGELFF
TRBV7-3	CASSATDYNEQFF
TRBV28	CASSPYSVVGYTF
TRBV7-3	CASSLSALDTGELFF
TRBV7-2	CASSLSRVGELFF
TRBV4-2	CASSQQGGENYGYTF
TRBV11-1	CASSKRRGSRYNEQFF
TRBV7-9	CASSLELAKETQYF
TRBV18	CASSPRARGGSYGYTF
TRBV6-5	CASSYSSLAIHEQYF
TRBV11-3	CASSLEGGETQYF
TRBV5-1	CASSLGGTANLYGYTF
TRBV9	CASATSQGGGIDEQFF
TRBV6-5	CATRDRLNTGELFF
TRBV6-6	CASSYSPGRDEKLFF
TRBV5-1	CASSSFGGSQETQYF
TRBV11-3	CASSLVGHQETQYF
TRBV30	CAWQNRGLSNSPLHF
TRBV5-8	CASSISGTGDQPQHF
TRBV6-2/TRBV6-3	CASSWTSAGELFF
TRBV6-5	CATTPTGGYNSPLHF
TRBV11-1	CASSLGRASSYEQYF
TRBV2	CASSRTGGDGYTF
TRBV18	CASSPPSGWQETQYF
TRBV4-3	CASSEGQGSATNEKLFF
TRBV7-3	CASSLDRSGTSYNEQFF
TRBV28	CASSHGTGPTGNTIYF
TRBV27	CASSKGSAREQYF
TRBV7-2	CASSLGTGSYEKLFF
TRBV7-2	CASSSVLETQYF
TRBV15	CATSLGLSSSSYEQYF
TRBV7-6	CASSPTGRQFSEQFF
TRBV5-1	CASSLGDSSYNEQFF
TRBV2	CASSDRGQETQYF
TRBV7-6	CASSADSFFTGELFF
TRBV2	CASTLWTANSPLHF
TRBV7-8	CASSLGGHYNEQFF
TRBV25-1	CASSIAGVQETQYF
TRBV5-4	CASSPPSSGGNTGELFF
TRBV6-5	CASGTASNYGYTF
TRBV7-2	CASSPRRGGNSPLHF
TRBV7-9	CASSKKTGYNEQFF
TRBV11-3	CASSLAALPSAYSYEQYF
TRBV19	CASSIEDNSPLHF
TRBV19	CASRPSGVHEQYF
TRBV14	CASSQDHQETQYF